This is a list of T cell receptor beta chains from one sample in a study of molecular identifiers for immune sequencing clone quantification. TCRdb processed the PCR reads anew with MiXCR; each CDR3 protein has one entry. This sample has 460,000 or so distinct CDR3 sequences, with over 20% found just once. Sequenced sample: naive CD8+ T cells from blood, with Jurkat cell RNA spiked in. Source of these receptors: a human donor in good health. Some libraries in this study had Jurkat cell RNA spiked in. The CDR3 runs from the conserved cysteine through the conserved F or W. Fields, in order: clone size, J gene, D gene, V gene, CDR3 protein, CDR3 DNA. A D gene is named only where the DNA matches it firmly. Size is omitted from some rows. Given values are once, few, many or a class for expanded clones.

many,TRBJ1-4,NA,TRBV7-6,CASSLGQAATNEKLFF,TGTGCCAGCAGCTTAGGACAGGCTGCAACTAATGAAAAACTGTTTTTT
few,TRBJ1-1,TRBD1,TRBV6-2/TRBV6-3,CASSYHRGTEAFF,TGTGCCAGCAGTTACCACAGGGGCACTGAAGCTTTCTTT
NA,TRBJ2-5,TRBD1,TRBV29-1,CSVDSRGQRETQYF,TGCAGCGTCGACAGCAGGGGGCAGAGGGAGACCCAGTACTTC
few,TRBJ1-4,NA,TRBV28,CASSVLPSAPANEKLFF,TGTGCCAGCAGCGTTTTGCCCTCGGCGCCTGCTAATGAAAAACTGTTTTTT
NA,TRBJ2-7,TRBD1,TRBV19,CASSMGQGSHEQYF,TGTGCCAGTAGTATGGGACAGGGGAGCCACGAGCAGTACTTC
NA,TRBJ2-1,NA,TRBV20-1,CSARVLANNGQFF,TGCAGTGCTAGAGTACTAGCTAACAATGGGCAGTTCTTC
NA,TRBJ2-7,TRBD2,TRBV6-2/TRBV6-3,CASRLAGEGEQYF,TGTGCCAGCAGACTAGCGGGAGAGGGCGAGCAGTACTTC
NA,TRBJ2-7,NA,TRBV6-2/TRBV6-3,CASTITGSYEQYF,TGTGCCAGCACGATTACAGGGTCCTACGAGCAGTACTTC
NA,TRBJ2-5,TRBD2,TRBV27,CASSPGSSSGMGETQYF,TGTGCCAGCAGTCCTGGATCCTCTAGCGGGATGGGTGAGACCCAGTACTTC
NA,TRBJ1-1,NA,TRBV2,CVSSVRQGTVWMNTEAFF,TGTGTCAGCAGTGTTAGGCAGGGAACTGTTTGGATGAACACTGAAGCTTTCTTT
many,TRBJ1-1,NA,TRBV30,CAWRRGYSEAFF,TGTGCCTGGAGGAGGGGTTATTCTGAAGCTTTCTTT
few,TRBJ2-1,TRBD2,TRBV7-9,CASRSTLAGLDNEQFF,TGTGCCAGCAGATCGACCTTAGCGGGCCTGGACAATGAGCAGTTCTTC
many,TRBJ2-6,NA,TRBV9,CASSVPPSGANVLTF,TGTGCCAGCAGCGTACCCCCCTCTGGGGCCAACGTCCTGACTTTC
many,TRBJ1-5,NA,TRBV12-3/TRBV12-4,CASSPSGYSNQPQHF,TGTGCCAGCAGTCCTAGTGGGTATAGCAATCAGCCCCAGCATTTT
NA,TRBJ1-5,TRBD1,TRBV19,CASSKTTGGNQPQHF,TGTGCCAGTAGTAAGACGACAGGGGGCAATCAGCCCCAGCATTTT
NA,TRBJ1-1,NA,TRBV24-1,CATSASGEAFF,TGTGCCACCAGTGCTTCGGGTGAAGCTTTCTTT
NA,TRBJ2-1,TRBD2,TRBV15,CATSRDESGRAEDEQFF,TGTGCCACCAGCAGAGATGAAAGCGGGAGGGCCGAGGATGAGCAGTTCTTC
NA,TRBJ2-3,TRBD2,TRBV27,CASSPTGTSGYTDTRYF,TGTGCCAGCAGTCCCACCGGGACTAGCGGGTACACAGATACGCGGTATTTT
many,TRBJ2-2,NA,TRBV30,CAWYGTTGELFF,TGTGCCTGGTACGGGACCACCGGGGAGCTGTTTTTT
NA,TRBJ2-4,TRBD2,TRBV20-1,CSGGGRIAKNIQYF,TGCAGCGGGGGGGGGCGGATAGCCAAAAACATTCAGTACTTC
many,TRBJ2-3,TRBD2,TRBV27,CASGSSGSPDTQYF,TGTGCCAGCGGATCTAGCGGGAGTCCCGATACGCAGTATTTT
many,TRBJ2-5,NA,TRBV6-6,CASTTSLRRETQYF,TGTGCCAGCACCACCAGCTTGCGCCGAGAGACCCAGTACTTC
many,TRBJ1-1,TRBD1,TRBV12-3/TRBV12-4,CASSLHRGLGNTEAFF,TGTGCCAGCAGTTTACACAGGGGGCTCGGTAACACTGAAGCTTTCTTT
few,TRBJ2-3,TRBD1,TRBV5-1,CASPRDRVTDTQYF,TGCGCCAGCCCCCGGGACAGGGTAACAGATACGCAGTATTTT
many,TRBJ2-3,TRBD2,TRBV2,CASSRGLANTDTQYF,TGTGCCAGCAGTCGGGGACTAGCTAACACAGATACGCAGTATTTT
NA,TRBJ2-1,NA,TRBV19,CAITNDPGTSYNEQFF,TGTGCCATCACCAACGACCCAGGGACCAGCTACAATGAGCAGTTCTTC
NA,TRBJ2-3,NA,TRBV12-3/TRBV12-4,CATLAESDTQYF,TGTGCCACCTTAGCGGAATCCGATACGCAGTATTTT
few,TRBJ1-1,NA,TRBV6-5,CASSYSREGGTEAFF,TGTGCCAGCAGTTACTCCAGGGAAGGAGGCACTGAAGCTTTCTTT
NA,TRBJ1-5,NA,TRBV20-1,CSAPEVGPGNQPQHF,TGCAGTGCGCCCGAAGTTGGACCTGGCAATCAGCCCCAGCATTTT
many,TRBJ2-7,NA,TRBV6-2/TRBV6-3,CASSYSGPSYEQYF,TGTGCCAGCAGTTACTCGGGCCCGAGCTACGAGCAGTACTTC
many,TRBJ2-3,TRBD2,TRBV6-5,CASSPLAGGPGDTQYF,TGTGCCAGCAGCCCACTAGCGGGGGGGCCTGGGGATACGCAGTATTTT
NA,TRBJ2-3,NA,TRBV19,CASSIAAEPHTDTQYF,TGTGCCAGTAGTATAGCAGCGGAGCCCCACACAGATACGCAGTATTTT
many,TRBJ1-1,NA,TRBV29-1,CSVEGSGTEAFF,TGCAGCGTTGAAGGTTCTGGGACTGAAGCTTTCTTT
many,TRBJ2-7,NA,TRBV7-9,CASSPRDSVEQYF,TGTGCCAGCAGCCCACGGGACTCGGTCGAGCAGTACTTC
NA,TRBJ2-7,NA,TRBV20-1,CSARDYFSYEQYF,TGCAGTGCTAGGGACTATTTCTCCTACGAGCAGTACTTC
NA,TRBJ2-7,NA,TRBV6-2/TRBV6-3,CASSLLGYSYEQYF,TGTGCCAGCAGTTTACTGGGCTACTCCTACGAGCAGTACTTC
many,TRBJ2-4,NA,TRBV5-4,CATTSAKNIQYF,TGTGCCACCACGTCGGCCAAAAACATTCAGTACTTC
few,TRBJ1-5,NA,TRBV7-9,CASSLDDTGRLSNQPQHF,TGTGCCAGCAGCTTAGACGATACAGGCAGACTGAGCAATCAGCCCCAGCATTTT
few,TRBJ1-1,NA,TRBV20-1,CSAKTPLGAEAFF,TGCAGTGCCAAGACCCCCCTCGGGGCTGAAGCTTTCTTT
many,TRBJ1-1,NA,TRBV6-2/TRBV6-3,CASSYGPRAGTEAFF,TGTGCCAGCAGTTACGGGCCAAGGGCTGGCACTGAAGCTTTCTTT
many,TRBJ2-5,TRBD2,TRBV7-7,CASSPGLAEETQYF,TGTGCTAGCAGCCCCGGACTAGCGGAAGAGACCCAGTACTTC
NA,TRBJ1-5,TRBD1,TRBV10-2,CASSEVRQGGNQPQHF,TGCGCCAGCAGTGAAGTGCGACAGGGAGGAAATCAGCCCCAGCATTTT
few,TRBJ1-1,NA,TRBV5-3,CARSSGPGGSEAFF,TGTGCCAGAAGCTCCGGACCTGGGGGTTCTGAAGCTTTCTTT
NA,TRBJ2-5,TRBD2,TRBV27,CASSPLASGRAKETQYF,TGTGCCAGCAGTCCCCTTGCTAGCGGGAGGGCTAAAGAGACCCAGTACTTC
NA,TRBJ2-7,TRBD2,TRBV7-9,CASNRGGTGYEQYF,TGTGCCAGCAACCGGGGGGGGACTGGATACGAGCAGTACTTC
few,TRBJ2-2,NA,TRBV7-2,CASSIRDSLTGGLFF,TGTGCCAGCAGCATCAGGGACAGCCTCACCGGGGGGCTGTTTTTT
many,TRBJ2-2,NA,TRBV24-1,CATIPDDYTGELFF,TGTGCCACCATCCCCGACGACTACACCGGGGAGCTGTTTTTT
NA,TRBJ1-2,NA,TRBV4-2,CASSQDPRASTF,TGTGCCAGCAGCCAAGACCCCCGGGCTAGCACCTTC
few,TRBJ1-6,NA,TRBV10-2,CASSEPSSSSNSPLHF,TGCGCCAGCAGTGAGCCCTCCAGCTCATCGAATTCACCCCTCCACTTT
many,TRBJ2-5,TRBD1,TRBV7-2,CASSPWDSGEETQYF,TGTGCCAGCAGCCCGTGGGACAGTGGAGAGGAGACCCAGTACTTC
many,TRBJ1-5,NA,TRBV10-1,CASKGKQFNQPQHF,TGCGCCAGCAAGGGCAAGCAATTCAATCAGCCCCAGCATTTT
many,TRBJ2-3,NA,TRBV12-3/TRBV12-4,CASSFGLNTDTQYF,TGTGCCAGCAGTTTCGGACTGAACACAGATACGCAGTATTTT
few,TRBJ2-1,TRBD2,TRBV2,CASSKTRDYSPYNEQFF,TGTGCCAGCAGTAAGACAAGGGACTACTCCCCTTACAATGAGCAGTTCTTC
many,TRBJ2-1,NA,TRBV7-9,CASSLGGGTILFF,TGTGCCAGCAGCTTAGGAGGGGGTACAATTCTGTTCTTC
many,TRBJ2-3,NA,TRBV4-3,CASSQVPEDTQYF,TGCGCCAGCAGCCAAGTGCCGGAAGATACGCAGTATTTT
many,TRBJ2-3,NA,TRBV7-9,CASSKLAGGTDTQYF,TGTGCCAGCAGCAAACTGGCAGGGGGCACAGATACGCAGTATTTT
many,TRBJ2-2,NA,TRBV20-1,CSASLDSGELFF,TGCAGTGCTAGCCTAGACTCCGGGGAGCTGTTTTTT
few,TRBJ2-7,TRBD2,TRBV29-1,CSARTSGDEQYF,TGCAGCGCAAGGACTAGCGGCGACGAGCAGTACTTC
few,TRBJ2-1,TRBD2,TRBV5-4,CASQTSGRPHSYNEQFF,TGTGCCAGCCAAACTAGCGGGAGGCCCCACTCCTACAATGAGCAGTTCTTC
few,TRBJ1-3,NA,TRBV7-9,CASSTIGQLGNTIYF,TGTGCCAGCAGCACCATTGGACAGTTAGGAAACACCATATATTTT